This TCR beta chain was captured by sequencing in a study of long-term antiretroviral therapy in people with HIV. This CDR3 region has 15 residues. Germline-derived CDR1 and CDR2 are MNHNS and SASEGT. V was clipped by 0 bases and J by 6 bases, with 9 bases between them. Survey-level immunoSEQ v3.0 assays were run. Measured with immunoSEQ multiplex PCR; TCRdb has only the in-frame clones, and not every one. The sample has about 28,000 clones, approximately 88% seen once. This rearrangement joins TRBV6-1 to TRBJ1-6; D call uncertain. The material was unsorted PBMCs, obtained about 2.7 years after starting antiretroviral therapy. The receptor was derived from a man between 25 and 39 years old with HIV. CDR3 in amino acids: CASSEARAANSPLHF. CDR3 sequence (DNA): TGTGCCAGCAGTGAAGCGCGGGCAGCTAATTCACCCCTCCACTTT.